This T cell receptor beta chain was profiled in a study of T-cell memory formation after mild COVID-19. Turning to the study itself: Among the donors, TCR clusters were largely specific to each donor. Broader study findings: From day 15 to 85, contracting clones were balanced between CD4 and CD8, whereas later expanders leaned toward CD4+.

This clonotype was found a few times. The antigen is undetermined. MiXCR, applied by TCRdb to the 5' RACE reads, yields one record per CDR3 protein. The sample consists of about 560,000 distinct CDR3 sequences, approximately 21% of them appearing once. Looked up from germline, CDR1 is SGHTA and CDR2 is FQGNSA. The CDR3 runs 15 residues. The V gene lost 4 bases and the J gene lost 1 base, with 12 bases spanning the gap. The chain is built from TRBV7-2 and TRBJ2-3; D unresolved. Specimen: PBMCs or a T cell subset sorted from them (not recorded which). The receptor's source is an adult woman who had mild COVID-19 (a few samples of this study predate the infection). Cell type and time point are not known. The CDR3 sequence: CASSSYVAGTDTQYF. CDR3 nucleotide sequence: TGTGCCAGCAGCTCCTACGTAGCAGGCACAGATACGCAGTATTTT.